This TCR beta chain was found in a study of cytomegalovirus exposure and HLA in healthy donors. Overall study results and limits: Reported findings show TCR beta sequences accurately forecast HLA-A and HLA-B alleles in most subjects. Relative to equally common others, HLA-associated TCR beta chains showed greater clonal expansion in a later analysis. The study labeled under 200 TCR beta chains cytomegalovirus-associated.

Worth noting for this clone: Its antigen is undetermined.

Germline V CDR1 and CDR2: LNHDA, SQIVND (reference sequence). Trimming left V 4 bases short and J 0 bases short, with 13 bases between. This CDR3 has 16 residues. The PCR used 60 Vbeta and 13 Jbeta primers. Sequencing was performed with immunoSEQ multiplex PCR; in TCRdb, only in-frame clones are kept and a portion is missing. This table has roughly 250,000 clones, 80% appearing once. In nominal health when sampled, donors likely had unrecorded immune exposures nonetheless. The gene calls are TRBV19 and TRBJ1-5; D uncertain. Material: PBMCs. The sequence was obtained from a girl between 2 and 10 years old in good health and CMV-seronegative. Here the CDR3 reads CASSTYTLRSNQPQHF. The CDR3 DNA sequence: TGTGCCAGTAGTACATACACCCTCCGTAGCAATCAGCCCCAGCATTTT.